These 7 T cell receptor beta chains were sequenced from one sample in a study of vaccination and CD4 T cells after COVID-19. Documented treatment: roughly 11-day PBMC culture with coronavirus spike peptide pools or control peptides (ViraFEST assay). These receptors' antigens are unknown. Sequenced with the Oncomine TCR Beta short-read assay was DNA taken from cultured CD4+ T cells. A single record per CDR3 protein comes from TCRdb applying MiXCR to the PCR reads. The data contain under 20,000 distinct CDR3 sequences, 53% of them singletons. The sample was CD4+ T cells from blood, cultured in vitro, taken before SARS-CoV-2 vaccination. The origin of the receptors is a human donor who had recovered from COVID-19.

The chain links TRBV7-8 to TRBJ2-3; 14 positions match TRBD2. With V trimmed by 1 base and J by 2 bases, 14 bases remained unmatched. The CDR3 spans 21 residues. Germline V lookup: CDR1 SGHVS, CDR2 FQNEAQ. The CDR3 loop is CASSLVRLRTSGGSPTDTQYF. As DNA, the CDR3 is TGTGCCAGCAGCTTAGTTCGCTTAAGGACTAGCGGGGGGTCCCCCACAGATACGCAGTATTTT.

The chain links TRBV11-3 to TRBJ2-1; 8 bases line up with TRBD1. The CDR3 loop spans 16 amino acids. V shed 5 bases, J shed 9 bases, and the junction held 15 bases outside the gene matches. CDR1 SGHNT and CDR2 YENEEA come from the germline V gene. This chain's CDR3 is CASSLGRGPYLGEQFF. CDR3 coding DNA: TGTGCCAGCAGCCTCGGCAGGGGGCCCTATTTGGGTGAGCAGTTCTTC.

The chain links TRBV7-2 to TRBJ2-7; 8 nucleotides align to TRBD1. CDR3 length: 14 amino acids. Germline V CDR1 and CDR2: SGHTA, FQGNSA. The V gene end was trimmed by 4 bases and the J gene end by 3 bases; junction bases not matched to a gene: 5. CDR3 DNA: TGTGCCAGCAGCTCGGACAGGGCCCACTACGAGCAGTACTTC. Protein sequence: CASSSDRAHYEQYF.

The rearrangement links TRBV2 to TRBJ1-1; D might be TRBD1 (6 bases). CDR1 SNHLY and CDR2 FYNNEI come from the germline V gene. The CDR3 is 14 residues long. V lost 8 bases, J lost 5 bases, and 18 bases lay in between. This CDR3 is CASRQESTGTEAFF. The CDR3 nucleotides are TGTGCCAGCCGACAGGAATCAACGGGTACTGAAGCTTTCTTT.

This chain connects TRBV11-3 to TRBJ2-5, with no clear D. The CDR3 has 10 amino acids. Trimming cost V 6 bases and J 5 bases, with 4 bases left between them. Germline V lookup: CDR1 SGHNT, CDR2 YENEEA. CDR3 DNA sequence: TGTGCCAGCAGAGGGGAGACCCAGTACTTC. Its protein product is CASRGETQYF.

A single count supports this clonotype. This rearrangement joins TRBV6-5 to TRBJ1-6, with TRBD1 matching 7 bases. Germline V lookup: CDR1 MNHEY, CDR2 SVGAGI. Trimming removed 3 bases from V and 14 bases from J; junction bases left unmatched: 16. CDR3 size: 16 residues. As DNA, the CDR3 is TGTGCCAGCAGTTATTCAACAGGGGCCTCGATTTTGTCCCTCCACTTT. It encodes CASSYSTGASILSLHF.

This chain links TRBV5-1 with TRBJ1-3; 7 nucleotides agree with TRBD1. Trimming took 0 bases from V and 0 from J; bases not matched to a gene: 3. Germline V lookup: CDR1 SGHRS, CDR2 YFSETQ. CDR3 length: 16 amino acids. The CDR3 sequence: CASSLGDSLSGNTIYF. CDR3 nucleotide sequence: TGCGCCAGCAGCTTGGGGGACAGCCTCTCTGGAAACACCATATATTTT.